This entry is about one T cell receptor beta chain. This specimen belongs to a study of shared T cell receptors in the human thymus. The CDR3 covers 13 residues. Germline V gives CDR1 SSHAT, CDR2 FNYEAQ (reference sequence). V dropped 2 bases and J dropped 5 bases, with 6 bases sitting between them. Assay used: immunoSEQ multiplex PCR; TCRdb lists only in-frame clones, some missing. The top ten clones hold around 0.01% of a sample with under 850,000 clones, 88% of them seen once. This sample also belongs to another study, concerning human thymus T cells. From that paper: Thymic samples were excised during corrective heart operations. Related studies noted strongly shared thymic repertoires across unrelated people.

The chain employs TRBV7-7 and TRBJ2-2; D gene unclear. Sequencing used thymocytes. The receptor comes from a boy under two years old with a congenital heart defect. The CDR3 region is CASSLNRTGELFF. CDR3 DNA sequence: TGTGCCAGCAGCTTAAATCGGACCGGGGAGCTGTTTTTT. The full variable domain, its missing parts supplied by reference TRBV7-7 and TRBJ2-2, is GAGVSQSPRYKVTKRGQDVTLRCDPISSHATLYWYQQALGQGPEFLTYFNYEAQPDKSGLPSDRFSAERPEGSISTLTIQRTEQRDSAMYRCASSLNRTGELFFGEGSRLTVL.